This TCR beta chain emerged from a study of blood T cells in healthy people across ages. The authors ran a second PCR of about 6 to 11 cycles using a sample-barcoded 5' primer and a J-beta primer mix. TCRdb analysed the 5' RACE reads with MiXCR anew, one entry per CDR3 protein. The sample lists just under 900,000 distinct CDR3 sequences, 25% to 30% occurring once. The origin of this receptor is an elderly woman in good health. Sequenced material: blood.

The CDR3 sequence: CASSIVRENEQYF. The CDR3, as DNA: TGTGCCAGCAGTATCGTCCGGGAGAATGAGCAGTACTTC. This chain links TRBV2 with TRBJ2-7; a weak D match, TRBD2 (6 bases). Germline lookup yields CDR1 SNHLY and CDR2 FYNNEI. V dropped 5 bases and J dropped 7 bases, with 15 bases sitting between them. This CDR3 has 13 amino acids.